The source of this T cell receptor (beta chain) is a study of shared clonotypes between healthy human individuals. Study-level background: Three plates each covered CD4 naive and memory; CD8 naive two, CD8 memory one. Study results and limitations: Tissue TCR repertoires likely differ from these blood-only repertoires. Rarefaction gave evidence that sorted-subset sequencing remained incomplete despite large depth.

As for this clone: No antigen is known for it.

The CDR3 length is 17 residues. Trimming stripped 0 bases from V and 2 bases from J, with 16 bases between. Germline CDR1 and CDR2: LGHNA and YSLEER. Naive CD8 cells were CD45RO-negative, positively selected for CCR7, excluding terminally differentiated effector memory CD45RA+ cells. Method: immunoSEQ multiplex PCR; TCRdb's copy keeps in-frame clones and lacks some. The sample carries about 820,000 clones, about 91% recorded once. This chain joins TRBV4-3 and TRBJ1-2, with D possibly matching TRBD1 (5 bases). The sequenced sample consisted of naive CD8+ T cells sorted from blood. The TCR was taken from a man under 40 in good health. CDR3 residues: CASSQDLERGENYGYTF. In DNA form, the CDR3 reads TGCGCCAGCAGCCAAGATCTTGAGAGGGGCGAAAACTATGGCTACACCTTC.